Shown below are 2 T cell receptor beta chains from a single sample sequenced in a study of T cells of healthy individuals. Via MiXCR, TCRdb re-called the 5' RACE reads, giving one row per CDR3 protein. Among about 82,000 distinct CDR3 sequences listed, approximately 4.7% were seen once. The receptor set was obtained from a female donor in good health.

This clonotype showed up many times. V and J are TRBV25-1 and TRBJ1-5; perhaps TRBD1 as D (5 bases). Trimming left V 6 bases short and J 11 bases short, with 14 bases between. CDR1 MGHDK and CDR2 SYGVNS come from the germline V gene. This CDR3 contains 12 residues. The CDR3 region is CASRTGEGSQHF. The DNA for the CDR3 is TGTGCCAGCAGAACGGGGGAGGGTTCCCAGCATTTT. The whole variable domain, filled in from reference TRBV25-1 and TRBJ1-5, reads EADIYQTPRYLVIGTGKKITLECSQTMGHDKMYWYQQDPGMELHLIHYSYGVNSTEKGDLSSESTVSRIRTEHFPLTLESARPSHTSQYLCASRTGEGSQHFGDGTRLSIL.

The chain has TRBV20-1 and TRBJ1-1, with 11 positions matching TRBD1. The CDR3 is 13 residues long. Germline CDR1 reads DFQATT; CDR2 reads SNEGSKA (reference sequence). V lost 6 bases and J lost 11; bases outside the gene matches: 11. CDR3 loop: CSARTGGARVAFF. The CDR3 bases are TGCAGTGCGAGGACAGGGGGCGCCCGTGTGGCTTTCTTT.